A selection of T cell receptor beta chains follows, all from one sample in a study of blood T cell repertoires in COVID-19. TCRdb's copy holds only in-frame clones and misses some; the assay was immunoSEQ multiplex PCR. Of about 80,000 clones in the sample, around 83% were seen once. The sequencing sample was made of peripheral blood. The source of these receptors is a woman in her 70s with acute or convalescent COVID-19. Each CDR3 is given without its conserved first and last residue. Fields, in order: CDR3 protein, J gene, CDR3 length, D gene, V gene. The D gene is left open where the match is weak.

CDR3 protein: ASSLGEATNEKLF
J gene: TRBJ1-4
CDR3 length: 13
D gene: .
V gene: TRBV6-6

CDR3 protein: ATTQVMAGELF
J gene: TRBJ2-2
CDR3 length: 11
D gene: .
V gene: TRBV2

CDR3 protein: ASSLDRGYYNEQF
J gene: TRBJ2-1
CDR3 length: 13
D gene: TRBD1
V gene: TRBV5-4

CDR3 protein: ASGDSGGTDTQY
J gene: TRBJ2-3
CDR3 length: 12
D gene: .
V gene: TRBV6-5

CDR3 protein: ASSPRDSMNTEAF
J gene: TRBJ1-1
CDR3 length: 13
D gene: TRBD1
V gene: TRBV19

CDR3 protein: ASKEGTGGLDGTQY
J gene: TRBJ2-5
CDR3 length: 14
D gene: TRBD1
V gene: TRBV2

CDR3 protein: ASGQGSSYEQY
J gene: TRBJ2-7
CDR3 length: 11
D gene: TRBD1
V gene: TRBV6-1

CDR3 protein: ASSPPVDTGELF
J gene: TRBJ2-2
CDR3 length: 12
D gene: .
V gene: TRBV18

CDR3 protein: ASSAIPSGRGSYEQY
J gene: TRBJ2-7
CDR3 length: 15
D gene: .
V gene: TRBV2

CDR3 protein: AIGLSGANVLT
J gene: TRBJ2-6
CDR3 length: 11
D gene: .
V gene: TRBV24-1

CDR3 protein: ASSGYRGSTDTQY
J gene: TRBJ2-3
CDR3 length: 13
D gene: TRBD1
V gene: TRBV9

CDR3 protein: AWSVDRAGNTIY
J gene: TRBJ1-3
CDR3 length: 12
D gene: TRBD1
V gene: TRBV30

CDR3 protein: ATISGPFTDTQY
J gene: TRBJ2-3
CDR3 length: 12
D gene: .
V gene: TRBV7-9

CDR3 protein: ASSELPQGYEQY
J gene: TRBJ2-7
CDR3 length: 12
D gene: .
V gene: TRBV10-2

CDR3 protein: ATRDRGNTEAF
J gene: TRBJ1-1
CDR3 length: 11
D gene: .
V gene: TRBV24-1

CDR3 protein: ASRISDRGNEQF
J gene: TRBJ2-1
CDR3 length: 12
D gene: TRBD1
V gene: TRBV27

CDR3 protein: ASSLAAQTQY
J gene: TRBJ2-5
CDR3 length: 10
D gene: .
V gene: TRBV7-2

CDR3 protein: ASSDTSDPYNEQF
J gene: TRBJ2-1
CDR3 length: 13
D gene: TRBD2
V gene: TRBV10-1

CDR3 protein: SAGISYEQY
J gene: TRBJ2-7
CDR3 length: 9
D gene: .
V gene: TRBV20-1

CDR3 protein: ASSWGQGISDTQY
J gene: TRBJ2-3
CDR3 length: 13
D gene: TRBD1
V gene: TRBV5-6

CDR3 protein: ASSFPRQEPYEQY
J gene: TRBJ2-7
CDR3 length: 13
D gene: .
V gene: TRBV11-2

CDR3 protein: ASSAGVGGGYT
J gene: TRBJ1-2
CDR3 length: 11
D gene: .
V gene: TRBV19

CDR3 protein: ASSQLGLIYNEQF
J gene: TRBJ2-1
CDR3 length: 13
D gene: .
V gene: TRBV9

CDR3 protein: ASSPFGGDTDTQY
J gene: TRBJ2-3
CDR3 length: 13
D gene: TRBD2
V gene: TRBV18

CDR3 protein: ARLLGRASLNTGELF
J gene: TRBJ2-2
CDR3 length: 15
D gene: TRBD2
V gene: TRBV19

CDR3 protein: ASGSSGTYEQY
J gene: TRBJ2-7
CDR3 length: 11
D gene: TRBD2
V gene: TRBV12-5

CDR3 protein: ASSGTRTEPYEQY
J gene: TRBJ2-7
CDR3 length: 13
D gene: .
V gene: TRBV2

CDR3 protein: ASSPTGTGREKLF
J gene: TRBJ1-4
CDR3 length: 13
D gene: TRBD1
V gene: TRBV9

CDR3 protein: ASIEARGTSYNEQF
J gene: TRBJ2-1
CDR3 length: 14
D gene: TRBD2
V gene: TRBV6-6

CDR3 protein: ASPASSGRFRNTGELF
J gene: TRBJ2-2
CDR3 length: 16
D gene: TRBD2
V gene: TRBV7-2

CDR3 protein: ASSQDSGQPQH
J gene: TRBJ1-5
CDR3 length: 11
D gene: .
V gene: TRBV3-1/TRBV3-2

CDR3 protein: ASSQAGTNLPEQY
J gene: TRBJ2-7
CDR3 length: 13
D gene: TRBD2
V gene: TRBV14

CDR3 protein: ASSEALAGGPSRETQY
J gene: TRBJ2-5
CDR3 length: 16
D gene: TRBD2
V gene: TRBV10-1

CDR3 protein: ASKGSGGTGELF
J gene: TRBJ2-2
CDR3 length: 12
D gene: .
V gene: TRBV19

CDR3 protein: ASSPTATVGGYT
J gene: TRBJ1-2
CDR3 length: 12
D gene: .
V gene: TRBV7-2

CDR3 protein: ASSRGQGGGYNSPLH
J gene: TRBJ1-6
CDR3 length: 15
D gene: TRBD1
V gene: TRBV5-1

CDR3 protein: ATATGEGEKLF
J gene: TRBJ1-4
CDR3 length: 11
D gene: TRBD1
V gene: TRBV5-5

CDR3 protein: ASSGSLRTGENQPQH
J gene: TRBJ1-5
CDR3 length: 15
D gene: TRBD1
V gene: TRBV6-6

CDR3 protein: ASRSPGQGRSGYT
J gene: TRBJ1-2
CDR3 length: 13
D gene: TRBD1
V gene: TRBV28

CDR3 protein: ASSSGDRVYEQY
J gene: TRBJ2-7
CDR3 length: 12
D gene: .
V gene: TRBV7-9

CDR3 protein: ASSEAVQGVGKLF
J gene: TRBJ1-4
CDR3 length: 13
D gene: TRBD1
V gene: TRBV2

CDR3 protein: ASRGLVYNEQF
J gene: TRBJ2-1
CDR3 length: 11
D gene: .
V gene: TRBV2

CDR3 protein: ASSVGAGAAYEQY
J gene: TRBJ2-7
CDR3 length: 13
D gene: TRBD2
V gene: TRBV9

CDR3 protein: ASSSDRDFTGELF
J gene: TRBJ2-2
CDR3 length: 13
D gene: TRBD1
V gene: TRBV5-6